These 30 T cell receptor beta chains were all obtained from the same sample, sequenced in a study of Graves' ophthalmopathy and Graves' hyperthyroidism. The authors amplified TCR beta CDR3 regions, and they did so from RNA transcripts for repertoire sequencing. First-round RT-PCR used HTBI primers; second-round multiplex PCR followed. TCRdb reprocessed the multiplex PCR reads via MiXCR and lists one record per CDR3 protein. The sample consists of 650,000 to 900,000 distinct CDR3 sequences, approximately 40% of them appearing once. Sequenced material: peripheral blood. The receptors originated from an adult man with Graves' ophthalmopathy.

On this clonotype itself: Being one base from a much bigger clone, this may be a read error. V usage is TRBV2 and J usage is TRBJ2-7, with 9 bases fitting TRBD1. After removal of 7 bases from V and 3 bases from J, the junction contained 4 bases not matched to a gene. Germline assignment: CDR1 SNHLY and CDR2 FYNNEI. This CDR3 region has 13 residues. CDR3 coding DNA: TGTGCCAGCACCTGGGACAGGGTCTACGAGCAGTACTTC. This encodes CASTWDRVYEQYF.

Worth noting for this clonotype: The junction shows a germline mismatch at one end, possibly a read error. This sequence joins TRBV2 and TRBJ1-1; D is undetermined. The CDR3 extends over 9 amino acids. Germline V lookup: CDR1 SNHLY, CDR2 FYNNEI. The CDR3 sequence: CASSEDGVF. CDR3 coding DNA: TGTGCCAGCAGTGAAGACGGGGTGTTT.

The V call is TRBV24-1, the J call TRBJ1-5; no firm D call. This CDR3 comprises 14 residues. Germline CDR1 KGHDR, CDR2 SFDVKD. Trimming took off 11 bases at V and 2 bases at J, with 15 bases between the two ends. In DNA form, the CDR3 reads TGTGCCAGCCGCCCGCCCGCGGGCAATCAGCCCCAGCATTTT. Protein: CASRPPAGNQPQHF.

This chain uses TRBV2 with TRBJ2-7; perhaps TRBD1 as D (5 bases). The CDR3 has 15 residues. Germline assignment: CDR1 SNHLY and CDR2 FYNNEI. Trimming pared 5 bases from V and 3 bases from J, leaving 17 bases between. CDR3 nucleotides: TGTGCCAGCAGTTACTCGACTCGTCAGGGCTACGAGCAGTACTTC. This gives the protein CASSYSTRQGYEQYF.

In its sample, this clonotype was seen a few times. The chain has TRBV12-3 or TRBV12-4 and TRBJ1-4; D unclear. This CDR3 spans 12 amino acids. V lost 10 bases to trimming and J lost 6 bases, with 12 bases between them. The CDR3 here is CATCLTYEKLFF. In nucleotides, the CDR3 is TGTGCCACCTGCTTGACTTATGAAAAACTGTTTTTT.

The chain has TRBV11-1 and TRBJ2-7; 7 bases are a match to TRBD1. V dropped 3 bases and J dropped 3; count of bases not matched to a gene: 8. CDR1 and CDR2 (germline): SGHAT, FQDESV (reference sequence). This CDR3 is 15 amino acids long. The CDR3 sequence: CASSFIAGTDYEQYF. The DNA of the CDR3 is TGTGCCAGCAGCTTCATAGCCGGGACAGACTACGAGCAGTACTTC.

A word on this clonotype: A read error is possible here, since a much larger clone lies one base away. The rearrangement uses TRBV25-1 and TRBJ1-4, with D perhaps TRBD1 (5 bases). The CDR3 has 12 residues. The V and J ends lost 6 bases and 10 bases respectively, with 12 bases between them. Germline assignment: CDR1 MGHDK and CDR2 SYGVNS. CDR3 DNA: TGTGCCAGCAGCCAATGGGGCCTAAAACTGTTTTTT. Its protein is CASSQWGLKLFF. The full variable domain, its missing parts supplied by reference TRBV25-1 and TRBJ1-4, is EADIYQTPRYLVIGTGKKITLECSQTMGHDKMYWYQQDPGMELHLIHYSYGVNSTEKGDLSSESTVSRIRTEHFPLTLESARPSHTSQYLCASSQWGLKLFFGSGTQLSVL.

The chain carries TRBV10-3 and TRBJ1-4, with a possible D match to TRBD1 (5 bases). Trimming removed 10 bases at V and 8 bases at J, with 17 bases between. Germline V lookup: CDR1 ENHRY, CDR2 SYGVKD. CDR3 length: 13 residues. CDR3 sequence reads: CASSPRAGEKLFF. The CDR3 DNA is TGTGCCAGCAGCCCCAGGGCGGGCGAAAAACTGTTTTTT.

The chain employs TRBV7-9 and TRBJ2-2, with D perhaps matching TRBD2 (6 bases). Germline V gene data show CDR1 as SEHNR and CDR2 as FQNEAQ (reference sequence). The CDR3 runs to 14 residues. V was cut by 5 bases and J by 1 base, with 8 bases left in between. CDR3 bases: TGTGCCAGCAGCGGGCGGGAGAACACCGGGGAGCTGTTTTTT. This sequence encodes CASSGRENTGELFF.

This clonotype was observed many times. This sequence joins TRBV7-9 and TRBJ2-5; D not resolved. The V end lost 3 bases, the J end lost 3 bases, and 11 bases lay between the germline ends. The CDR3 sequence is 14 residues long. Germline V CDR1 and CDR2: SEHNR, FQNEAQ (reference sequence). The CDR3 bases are TGTGCCAGCAGCTTTTGGCAGAACAAAGAGACCCAGTACTTC. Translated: CASSFWQNKETQYF.

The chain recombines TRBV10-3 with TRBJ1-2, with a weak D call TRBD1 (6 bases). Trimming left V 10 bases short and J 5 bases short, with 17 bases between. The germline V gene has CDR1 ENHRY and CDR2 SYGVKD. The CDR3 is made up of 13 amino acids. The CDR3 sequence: CASSTSGTYGYTF. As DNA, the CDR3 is TGTGCCAGCAGCACCTCCGGGACATATGGCTACACCTTC.

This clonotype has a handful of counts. In nucleotides, the CDR3 is TGTGCCAGCAGCTTTCCGGGGAGGAATCAGCCCCAGCATTTT. Translated, it gives CASSFPGRNQPQHF. The V and J genes are TRBV7-9 and TRBJ1-5; no definite D call. Germline assignment: CDR1 SEHNR and CDR2 FQNEAQ (reference sequence). This CDR3 comprises 14 residues. V lost 3 bases and J 4 bases, leaving 10 bases between the germline ends.

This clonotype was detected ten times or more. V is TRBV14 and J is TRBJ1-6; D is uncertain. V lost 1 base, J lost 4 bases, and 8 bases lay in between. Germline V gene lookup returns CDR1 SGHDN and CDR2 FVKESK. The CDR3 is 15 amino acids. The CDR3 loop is CASSQVSVYNSPLHF. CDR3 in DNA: TGTGCCAGCAGCCAAGTATCAGTTTATAATTCACCCCTCCACTTT.

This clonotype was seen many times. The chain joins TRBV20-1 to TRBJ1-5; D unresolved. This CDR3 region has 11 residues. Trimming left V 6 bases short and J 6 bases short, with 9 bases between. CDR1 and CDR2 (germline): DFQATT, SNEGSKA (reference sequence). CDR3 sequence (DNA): TGCAGTGCCACTACGAGTCAGCCCCAGCATTTT. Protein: CSATTSQPQHF.

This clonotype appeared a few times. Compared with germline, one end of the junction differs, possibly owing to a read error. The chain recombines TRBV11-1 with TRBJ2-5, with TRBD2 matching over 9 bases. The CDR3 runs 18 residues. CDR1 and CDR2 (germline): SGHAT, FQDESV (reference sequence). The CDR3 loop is CASSQNPSSGSGQETQYF. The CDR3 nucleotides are TGCGCCAGCAGCCAAAACCCTAGTAGCGGGAGTGGGCAAGAGACCCAGTACTTC.

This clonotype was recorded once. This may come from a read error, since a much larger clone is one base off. The CDR3 DNA sequence: TGCAGCGTTGGAATAAAGGGTGTGAACACTGAAGCTTTCTTT. It yields the protein CSVGIKGVNTEAFF. The V and J genes are TRBV29-1 and TRBJ1-1, with no clear D. Germline V lookup: CDR1 SQVTM, CDR2 ANQGSEA. The CDR3 length is 14 residues. The V and J ends lost 4 bases and 0 bases respectively, with 12 bases between them.

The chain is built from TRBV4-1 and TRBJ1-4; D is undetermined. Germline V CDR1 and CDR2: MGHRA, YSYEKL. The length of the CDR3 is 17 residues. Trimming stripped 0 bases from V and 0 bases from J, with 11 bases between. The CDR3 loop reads CASSQDLGFATNEKLFF. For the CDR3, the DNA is TGCGCCAGCAGCCAAGATTTAGGATTTGCAACTAATGAAAAACTGTTTTTT.

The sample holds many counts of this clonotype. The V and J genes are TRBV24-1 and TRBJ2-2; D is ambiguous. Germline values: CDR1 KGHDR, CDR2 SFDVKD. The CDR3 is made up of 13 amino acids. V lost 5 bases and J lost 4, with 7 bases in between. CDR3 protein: CATSGDPTGELFF. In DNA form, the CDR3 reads TGTGCCACCAGTGGAGATCCCACCGGGGAGCTGTTTTTT.

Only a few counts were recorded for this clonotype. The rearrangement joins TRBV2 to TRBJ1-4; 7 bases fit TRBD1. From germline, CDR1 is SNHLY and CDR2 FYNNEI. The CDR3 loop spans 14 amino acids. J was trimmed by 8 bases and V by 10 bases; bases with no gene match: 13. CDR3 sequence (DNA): TGTGCCACCTCAACCGGGACAGACCCGGAAAAACTGTTTTTT. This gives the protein CATSTGTDPEKLFF.

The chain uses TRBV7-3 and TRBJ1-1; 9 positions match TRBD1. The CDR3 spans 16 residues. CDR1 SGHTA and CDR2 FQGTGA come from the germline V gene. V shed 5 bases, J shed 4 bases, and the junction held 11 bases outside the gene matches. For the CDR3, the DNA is TGTGCCAGCAGCCTGGATGGGACAGGGTACCCCACTGAAGCTTTCTTT. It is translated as CASSLDGTGYPTEAFF.

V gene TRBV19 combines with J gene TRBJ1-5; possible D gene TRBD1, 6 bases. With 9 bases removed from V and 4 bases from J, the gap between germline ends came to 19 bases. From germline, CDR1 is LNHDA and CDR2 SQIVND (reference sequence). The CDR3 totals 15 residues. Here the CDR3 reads CASKVGQRGNQPQHF. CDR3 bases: TGTGCCAGCAAGGTAGGACAAAGGGGGAATCAGCCCCAGCATTTT.

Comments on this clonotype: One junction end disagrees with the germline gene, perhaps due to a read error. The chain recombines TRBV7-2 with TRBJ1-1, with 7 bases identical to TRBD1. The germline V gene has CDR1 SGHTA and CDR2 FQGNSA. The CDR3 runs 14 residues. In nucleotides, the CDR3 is TGTGCCAGCAGCTTAGCAGGGGGCAACACTGAAGTTTTCTTT. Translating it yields CASSLAGGNTEVFF. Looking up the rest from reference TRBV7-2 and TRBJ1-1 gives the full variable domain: GAGVSQSPSNKVTEKGKDVELRCDPISGHTALYWYRQSLGQGLEFLIYFQGNSAPDKSGLPSDRFSAERTGGSVSTLTIQRTQQEDSAVYLCASSLAGGNTEVFFGQGTRLTVV.

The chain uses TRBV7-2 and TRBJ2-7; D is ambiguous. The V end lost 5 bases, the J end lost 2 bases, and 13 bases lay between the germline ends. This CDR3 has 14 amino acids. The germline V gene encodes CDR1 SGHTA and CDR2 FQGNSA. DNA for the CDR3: TGTGCCAGCAGCCAGATACCCCGTCCCTACGAGCAGTACTTC. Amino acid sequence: CASSQIPRPYEQYF.

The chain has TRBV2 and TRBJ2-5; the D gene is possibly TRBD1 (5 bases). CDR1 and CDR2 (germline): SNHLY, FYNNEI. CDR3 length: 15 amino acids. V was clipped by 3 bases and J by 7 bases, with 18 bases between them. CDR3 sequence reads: CASSDRTRKQGTQYF. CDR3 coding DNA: TGTGCCAGCAGTGATAGGACAAGAAAGCAGGGGACCCAGTACTTC. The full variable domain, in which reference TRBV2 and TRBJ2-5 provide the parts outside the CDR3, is EPEVTQTPSHQVTQMGQEVILRCVPISNHLYFYWYRQILGQKVEFLVSFYNNEISEKSEIFDDQFSVERPDGSNFTLKIRSTKLEDSAMYFCASSDRTRKQGTQYFGPGTRLLVL.

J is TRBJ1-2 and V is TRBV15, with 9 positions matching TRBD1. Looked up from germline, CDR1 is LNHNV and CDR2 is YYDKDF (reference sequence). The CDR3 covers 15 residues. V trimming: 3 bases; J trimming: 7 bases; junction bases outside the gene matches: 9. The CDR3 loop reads CATSSGDRGNGGYTF. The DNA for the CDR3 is TGTGCCACCAGCAGCGGCGACAGGGGGAACGGTGGCTACACCTTC.

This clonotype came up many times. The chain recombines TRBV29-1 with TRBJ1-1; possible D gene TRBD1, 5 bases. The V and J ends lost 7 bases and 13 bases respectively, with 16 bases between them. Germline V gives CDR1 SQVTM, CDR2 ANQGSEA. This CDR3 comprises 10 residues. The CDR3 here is CSDGTPQDFF. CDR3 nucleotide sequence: TGCAGCGACGGGACCCCCCAGGATTTCTTT. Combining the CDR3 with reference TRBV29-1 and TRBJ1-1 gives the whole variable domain SAVISQKPSRDICQRGTSLTIQCQVDSQVTMMFWYRQQPGQSLTLIATANQGSEATYESGFVIDKFPISRPNLTFSTLTVSNMSPEDSSIYLCSDGTPQDFFGQGTRLTVV.

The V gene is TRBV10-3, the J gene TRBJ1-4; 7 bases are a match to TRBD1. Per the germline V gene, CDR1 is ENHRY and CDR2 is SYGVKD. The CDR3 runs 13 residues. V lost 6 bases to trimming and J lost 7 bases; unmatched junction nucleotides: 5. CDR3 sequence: CAISDREREKLFF. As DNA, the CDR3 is TGTGCCATCAGCGACAGGGAGCGTGAAAAACTGTTTTTT.

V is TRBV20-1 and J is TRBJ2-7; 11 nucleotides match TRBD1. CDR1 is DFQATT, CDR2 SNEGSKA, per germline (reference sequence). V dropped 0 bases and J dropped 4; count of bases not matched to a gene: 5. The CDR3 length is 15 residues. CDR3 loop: CSARDRDRGKYEQYF. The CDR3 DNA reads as TGCAGTGCTAGAGATCGGGACAGGGGGAAATACGAGCAGTACTTC.

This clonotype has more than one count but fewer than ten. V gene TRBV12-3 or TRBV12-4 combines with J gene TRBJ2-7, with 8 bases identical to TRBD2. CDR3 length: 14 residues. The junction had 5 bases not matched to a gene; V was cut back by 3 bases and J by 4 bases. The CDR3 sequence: CASSLGLVTYEQYF. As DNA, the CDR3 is TGTGCCAGCAGTTTGGGACTAGTTACTTACGAGCAGTACTTC.

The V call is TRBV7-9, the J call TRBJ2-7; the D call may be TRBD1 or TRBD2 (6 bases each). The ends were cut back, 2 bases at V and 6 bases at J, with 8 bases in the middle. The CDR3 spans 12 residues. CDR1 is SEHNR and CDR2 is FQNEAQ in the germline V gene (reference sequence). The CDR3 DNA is TGTGCCAGCAGCTTACGGGGGCTCGAGCAGTACTTC. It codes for CASSLRGLEQYF.